What follows describes a single T cell receptor beta chain. The record originates from a study of blood T cell repertoires in COVID-19. About the research overall: Specimens from acute and convalescent COVID-19 originated in the United States, Italy and Spain. T cells, B-cell-depleted T cells, or PBMCs supplied cDNA or gDNA.

The germline gives CDR1 WNHNN, CDR2 SYGVQD (reference sequence). V lost 6 bases to trimming and J lost 2 bases; unmatched junction nucleotides: 3. This CDR3 has 14 residues. As processed by the authors: Reference gene primer amplification in the assay estimated nucleated cell counts. Sequenced by immunoSEQ multiplex PCR; TCRdb stores in-frame clones only, minus some. V, J and clone size are taken as reported in that table, and D and trimming were inferred from the DNA itself. Of some 180,000 clones in the sample, about nine tenths were seen once. The sequenced sample consisted of peripheral blood. The origin of this receptor is a man between 40 and 49 years old with acute or convalescent COVID-19. The rearrangement joins TRBV10-1 to TRBJ2-2, with 7 bases aligning to TRBD2. The CDR3 region is CASRAGINTGELFF. CDR3 DNA: TGCGCCAGCAGAGCGGGGATAAACACCGGGGAGCTGTTTTTT.